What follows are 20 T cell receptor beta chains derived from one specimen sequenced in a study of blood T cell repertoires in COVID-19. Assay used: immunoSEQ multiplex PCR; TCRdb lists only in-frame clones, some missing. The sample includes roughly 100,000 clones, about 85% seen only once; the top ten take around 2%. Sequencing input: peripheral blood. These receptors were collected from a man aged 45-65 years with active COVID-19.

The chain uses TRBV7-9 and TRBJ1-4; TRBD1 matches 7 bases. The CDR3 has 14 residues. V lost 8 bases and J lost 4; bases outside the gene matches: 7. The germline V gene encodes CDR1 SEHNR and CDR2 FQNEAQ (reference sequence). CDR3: CASGRGQYNEKLFF. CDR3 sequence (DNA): TGTGCCAGCGGAAGGGGACAGTATAATGAAAAACTGTTTTTT.

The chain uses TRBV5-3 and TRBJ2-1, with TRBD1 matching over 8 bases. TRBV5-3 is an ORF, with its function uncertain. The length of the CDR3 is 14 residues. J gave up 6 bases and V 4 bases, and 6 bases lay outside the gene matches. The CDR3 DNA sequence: TGTGCCAGAAGCACCGCCGGGACAGGCAATGAGCAGTTCTTC. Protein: CARSTAGTGNEQFF.

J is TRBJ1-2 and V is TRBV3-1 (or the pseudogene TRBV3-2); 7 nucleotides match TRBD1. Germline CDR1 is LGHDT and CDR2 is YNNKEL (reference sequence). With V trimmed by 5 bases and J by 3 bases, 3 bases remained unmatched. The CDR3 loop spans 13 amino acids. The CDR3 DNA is TGTGCCAGCAGCACCGGGACAGACTATGGCTACACCTTC. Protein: CASSTGTDYGYTF.

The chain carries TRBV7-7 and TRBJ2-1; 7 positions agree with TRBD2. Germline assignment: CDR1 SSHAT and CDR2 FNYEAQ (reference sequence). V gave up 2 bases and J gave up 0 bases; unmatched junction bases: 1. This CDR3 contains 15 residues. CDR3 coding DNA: TGTGCCAGCAGCTTATTAGCGGGCTCCTACAATGAGCAGTTCTTC. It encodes CASSLLAGSYNEQFF.

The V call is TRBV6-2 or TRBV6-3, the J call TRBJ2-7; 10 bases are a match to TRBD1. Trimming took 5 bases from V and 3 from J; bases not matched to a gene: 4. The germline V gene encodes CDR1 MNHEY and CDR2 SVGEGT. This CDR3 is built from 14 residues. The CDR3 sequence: CASSTRTGGYEQYF. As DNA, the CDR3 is TGTGCCAGCAGTACTCGGACAGGGGGCTACGAGCAGTACTTC.

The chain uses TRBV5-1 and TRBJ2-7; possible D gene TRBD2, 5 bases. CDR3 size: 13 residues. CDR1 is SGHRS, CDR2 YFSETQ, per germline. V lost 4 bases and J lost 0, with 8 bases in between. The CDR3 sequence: CASSERDSYEQYF. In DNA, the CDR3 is TGCGCCAGCAGCGAACGGGACTCCTACGAGCAGTACTTC.

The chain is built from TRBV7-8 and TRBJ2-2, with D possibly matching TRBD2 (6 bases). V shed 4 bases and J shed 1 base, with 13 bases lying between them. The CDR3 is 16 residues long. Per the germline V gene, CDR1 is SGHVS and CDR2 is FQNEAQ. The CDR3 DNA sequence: TGTGCCAGCAGCTACGGAGGGATCGTGAACACCGGGGAGCTGTTTTTT. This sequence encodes CASSYGGIVNTGELFF.

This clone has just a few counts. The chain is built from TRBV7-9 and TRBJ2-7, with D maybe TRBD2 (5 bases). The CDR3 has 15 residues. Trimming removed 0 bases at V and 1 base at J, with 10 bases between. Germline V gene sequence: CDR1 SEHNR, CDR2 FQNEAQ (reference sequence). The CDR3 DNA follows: TGTGCCAGCAGCTTAGCGAATGGCGGGTCCTACGAGCAGTACTTC. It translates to CASSLANGGSYEQYF.

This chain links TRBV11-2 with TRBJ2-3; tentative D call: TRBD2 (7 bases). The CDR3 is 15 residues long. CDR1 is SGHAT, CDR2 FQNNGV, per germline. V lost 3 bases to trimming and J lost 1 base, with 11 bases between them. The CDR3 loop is CASSFAGARTDTQYF. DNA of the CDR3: TGTGCCAGCAGCTTCGCGGGGGCCCGCACAGATACGCAGTATTTT.

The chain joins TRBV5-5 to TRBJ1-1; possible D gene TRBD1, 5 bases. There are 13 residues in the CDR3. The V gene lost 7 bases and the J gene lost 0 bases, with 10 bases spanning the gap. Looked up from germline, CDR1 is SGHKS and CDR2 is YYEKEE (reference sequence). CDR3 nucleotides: TGTGCCAGCTTTCGGGGGGTGAACACTGAAGCTTTCTTT. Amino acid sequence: CASFRGVNTEAFF.

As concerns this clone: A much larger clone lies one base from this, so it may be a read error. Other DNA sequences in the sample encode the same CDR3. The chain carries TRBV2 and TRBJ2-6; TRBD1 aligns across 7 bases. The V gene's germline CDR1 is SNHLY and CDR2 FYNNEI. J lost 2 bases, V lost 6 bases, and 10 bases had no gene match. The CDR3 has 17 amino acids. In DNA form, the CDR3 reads TGTGCCAGCAGCTACCGAGACAGGGCAGCTGGGGCCAACGTCCTGACTTTC. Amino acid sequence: CASSYRDRAAGANVLTF.

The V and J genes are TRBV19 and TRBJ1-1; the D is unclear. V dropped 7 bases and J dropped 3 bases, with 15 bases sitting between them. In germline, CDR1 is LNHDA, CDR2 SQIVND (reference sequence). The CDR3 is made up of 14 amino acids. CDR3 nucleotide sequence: TGTGCCAGTACCCCAGAAATTTTCGACACTGAAGCTTTCTTT. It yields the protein CASTPEIFDTEAFF.

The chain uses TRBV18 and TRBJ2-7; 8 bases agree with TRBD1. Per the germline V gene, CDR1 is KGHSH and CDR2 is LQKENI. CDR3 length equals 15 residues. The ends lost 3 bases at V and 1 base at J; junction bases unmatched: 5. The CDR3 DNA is TGTGCCAGCTCACCCAAGGACAGGGTGTCCTACGAGCAGTACTTC. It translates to CASSPKDRVSYEQYF.

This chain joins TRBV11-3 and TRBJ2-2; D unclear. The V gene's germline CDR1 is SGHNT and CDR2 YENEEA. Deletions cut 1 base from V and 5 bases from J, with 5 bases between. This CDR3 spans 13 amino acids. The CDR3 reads CASSLVRTGELFF. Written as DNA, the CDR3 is TGTGCCAGCAGCTTAGTGCGAACCGGGGAGCTGTTTTTT.

DNA of the CDR3: TGTGCCTGGGCGACTAGGCGGAGCTCTGGAAACACCATATATTTT. It is translated as CAWATRRSSGNTIYF. The V call is TRBV30, the J call TRBJ1-3, with D uncertain. From germline, CDR1 is GTSNPN and CDR2 SVGIG (reference sequence). V lost 5 bases and J 0 bases, leaving 14 bases between the germline ends. The CDR3 totals 15 residues.

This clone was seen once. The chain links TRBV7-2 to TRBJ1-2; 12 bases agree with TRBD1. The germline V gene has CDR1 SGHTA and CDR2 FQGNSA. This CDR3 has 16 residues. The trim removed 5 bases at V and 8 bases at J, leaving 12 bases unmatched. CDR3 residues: CASSPMPGQGALGYTF. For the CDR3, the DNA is TGTGCCAGCAGCCCCATGCCGGGACAGGGGGCTTTGGGCTACACCTTC.

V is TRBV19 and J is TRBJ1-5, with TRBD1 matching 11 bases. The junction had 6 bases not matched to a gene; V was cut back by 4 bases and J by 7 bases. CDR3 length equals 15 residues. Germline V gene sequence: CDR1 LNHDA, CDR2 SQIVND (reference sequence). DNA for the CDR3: TGTGCCAGTAGTAGGGACAGGGGGTTTCGGCAGCCCCAGCATTTT. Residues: CASSRDRGFRQPQHF.

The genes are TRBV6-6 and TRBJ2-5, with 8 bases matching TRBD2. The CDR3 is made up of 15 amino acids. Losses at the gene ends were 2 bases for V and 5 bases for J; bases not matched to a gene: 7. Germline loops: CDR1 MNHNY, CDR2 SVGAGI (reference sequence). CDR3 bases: TGTGCCAGCAGTTACCGGGGGGGCGATCGGGAGACCCAGTACTTC. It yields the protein CASSYRGGDRETQYF.

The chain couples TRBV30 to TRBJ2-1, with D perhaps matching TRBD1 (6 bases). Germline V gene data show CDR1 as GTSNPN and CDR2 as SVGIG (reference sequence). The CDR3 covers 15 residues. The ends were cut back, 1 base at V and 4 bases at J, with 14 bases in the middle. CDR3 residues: CAWSGQAGAYNEQFF. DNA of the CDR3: TGTGCCTGGAGTGGTCAGGCAGGGGCATACAATGAGCAGTTCTTC.

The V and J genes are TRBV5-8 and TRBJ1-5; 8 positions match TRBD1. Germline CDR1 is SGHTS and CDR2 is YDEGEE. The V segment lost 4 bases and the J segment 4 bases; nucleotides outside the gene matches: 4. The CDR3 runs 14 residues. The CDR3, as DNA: TGTGCCAGCAGCCCCAGGACAGGGAATCAGCCCCAGCATTTT. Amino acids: CASSPRTGNQPQHF.